One sample yielded the 17 T cell receptor beta chains listed below, sequenced in a study of blood T cells in healthy people across ages. A second PCR, run for roughly 7 to 11 cycles, used a sample-barcoded 5' primer plus a J-beta primer mix. TCRdb processed the 5' RACE reads anew with MiXCR; each CDR3 protein has one entry. The sample includes 1.5 million to 2 million distinct CDR3 sequences, less than 50% of them seen just once. The sample consisted of blood. Receptors were obtained from a woman aged 40 to 50 in good health.

The sample holds a few counts of this clonotype. The chain carries TRBV29-1 and TRBJ1-4; D gene unclear. The CDR3 contains 13 residues. The germline gives CDR1 SQVTM, CDR2 ANQGSEA. V lost 7 bases and J 2 bases, leaving 11 bases between the germline ends. DNA of the CDR3: TGCAGCGCCACGAGGATGACTAATGAAAAACTGTTTTTT. Translating it yields CSATRMTNEKLFF.

This chain joins TRBV15 and TRBJ2-5; 7 nucleotides align to TRBD2. This CDR3 is 17 amino acids long. Germline-derived CDR1 and CDR2 are LNHNV and YYDKDF (reference sequence). Unmatched junction bases numbered 21, after V lost 3 bases and J lost 11 bases. Here the CDR3 reads CATSRSSSGVTNNEQYF. CDR3 sequence (DNA): TGTGCCACCAGCAGGAGCTCGAGCGGGGTGACTAACAATGAGCAGTACTTC.

V and J are TRBV29-1 and TRBJ2-4, with TRBD2 identical over 12 bases. V was clipped by 7 bases and J by 3 bases; unmatched bases: 16. Per germline, CDR1 SQVTM and CDR2 ANQGSEA. This CDR3 comprises 18 residues. CDR3 residues: CSALLGSSGGVGKNIQYF. The CDR3 DNA sequence: TGCAGCGCATTGTTGGGGTCTAGCGGGGGGGTGGGCAAAAACATTCAGTACTTC.

The V call is TRBV20-1, the J call TRBJ2-1; no clear D. Germline values: CDR1 DFQATT, CDR2 SNEGSKA (reference sequence). Deletions cut 5 bases from V and 0 bases from J, with 11 bases between. The CDR3 contains 14 residues. As DNA, the CDR3 is TGCAGTGCTGCACTCCCCAGCTCCTACAATGAGCAGTTCTTC. It specifies CSAALPSSYNEQFF.

V usage is TRBV21-1 and J usage is TRBJ2-5. TRBV21-1 is reported as a pseudogene. This CDR3 spans 14 amino acids. The CDR3 nucleotides read TGTGCCAGCAGCAAAGGGGCAGTCCAAGAGACCCAGTACTTC. Its protein is CASSKGAVQETQYF.

This clonotype was found a few times. The chain carries TRBV5-1 and TRBJ2-7; D ambiguous. CDR1 is SGHRS and CDR2 is YFSETQ in the germline V gene. With 4 bases removed from V and 5 bases from J, the gap between germline ends came to 10 bases. This CDR3 has 12 amino acids. The CDR3 protein is CASSVNINEQYF. The CDR3 DNA sequence: TGCGCCAGCAGCGTGAACATCAACGAGCAGTACTTC.

The chain has TRBV20-1 and TRBJ2-4; maybe TRBD2 (6 bases). V was shortened by 2 bases and J by 1 base, with 12 bases between the two germline ends. In germline, CDR1 is DFQATT, CDR2 SNEGSKA (reference sequence). The CDR3 loop spans 15 amino acids. The CDR3 DNA sequence: TGCAGTGCTAGACCCCCCCTAGCGGCCAAAAACATTCAGTACTTC. It translates to CSARPPLAAKNIQYF.

The chain employs TRBV14 and TRBJ2-1, with unresolved D. Trimming cost V 4 bases and J 9 bases, with 13 bases left between them. CDR3 length equals 13 residues. Looked up from germline, CDR1 is SGHDN and CDR2 is FVKESK. CDR3 region: CASSPETAPEQFF. The CDR3 region has the DNA TGTGCCAGCAGCCCCGAGACCGCCCCTGAGCAGTTCTTC. Full variable domain (missing parts from reference TRBV14 and TRBJ2-1): EAGVTQFPSHSVIEKGQTVTLRCDPISGHDNLYWYRRVMGKEIKFLLHFVKESKQDESGMPNNRFLAERTGGTYSTLKVQPAELEDSGVYFCASSPETAPEQFFGPGTRLTVL.

The chain links TRBV12-3 or TRBV12-4 to TRBJ1-4, with D perhaps matching TRBD1 (5 bases). CDR3 size: 15 residues. Trimming left V 6 bases short and J 5 bases short, with 16 bases between. CDR3 residues: CASRSRGLLNEKLFF. CDR3 bases: TGTGCCAGCAGATCACGGGGACTGCTCAATGAAAAACTGTTTTTT.

This clonotype appeared a few times. The genes are TRBV20-1 and TRBJ2-5; tentative D call: TRBD1 (6 bases). Germline-derived CDR1 and CDR2 are DFQATT and SNEGSKA (reference sequence). V dropped 6 bases and J dropped 5 bases, with 13 bases sitting between them. The CDR3 length is 12 residues. The CDR3 spells CSAPVRGETQYF. The CDR3 DNA reads TGCAGTGCCCCCGTGAGGGGGGAGACCCAGTACTTC.

The chain links TRBV6-5 to TRBJ1-1; D call uncertain. The V gene lost 0 bases and the J gene lost 4 bases, with 12 bases spanning the gap. Germline values: CDR1 MNHEY, CDR2 SVGAGI. This CDR3 is built from 15 residues. Here the CDR3 reads CASSYSTRGFTEAFF. In DNA form, the CDR3 reads TGTGCCAGCAGTTACTCGACCCGGGGATTCACTGAAGCTTTCTTT.

The chain uses TRBV20-1 and TRBJ1-5; 9 bases match TRBD1. Germline V CDR1 and CDR2: DFQATT, SNEGSKA (reference sequence). This CDR3 has 16 residues. V was clipped by 4 bases and J by 0 bases; unmatched bases: 7. The CDR3 DNA reads as TGCAGTGCTAAAAGGACAGGGGTGGGTAGCAATCAGCCCCAGCATTTT. Its protein product is CSAKRTGVGSNQPQHF.

The genes are TRBV21-1 and TRBJ1-4; the table names TRBD1, a call not compared with the DNA. TRBV21-1 is reported as a pseudogene. The CDR3 extends over 14 amino acids. This chain's CDR3 is CASTLQGQGEKLFF. The CDR3 DNA reads as TGTGCCAGCACCCTTCAGGGTCAGGGTGAAAAACTGTTTTTT.

The rearrangement joins TRBV6-5 to TRBJ1-1; D remains unclear. From germline, CDR1 is MNHEY and CDR2 SVGAGI. The CDR3 consists of 12 residues. The ends were cut back, 9 bases at V and 0 bases at J, with 8 bases in the middle. The CDR3 DNA sequence: TGTGCCAGTAACAGTATGAACACTGAAGCTTTCTTT. Translating it yields CASNSMNTEAFF.

V gene TRBV6-5 combines with J gene TRBJ1-4, with 7 positions matching TRBD1. In germline, CDR1 is MNHEY, CDR2 SVGAGI. The J segment lost 8 bases and the V segment lost 0 bases, leaving 9 bases of the junction unmatched. The CDR3 has 16 residues. Here the CDR3 reads CASSYSPQGGGEKLFF. In DNA form, the CDR3 reads TGTGCCAGCAGTTACTCGCCGCAGGGGGGAGGGGAAAAACTGTTTTTT.

To note about this clonotype: A much larger clone lies one base from this, so it may be a read error. The chain is built from TRBV4-2 and TRBJ2-1, with 7 positions matching TRBD2. Germline CDR1 is LGHNA and CDR2 is YNFKEQ. The CDR3 has 14 residues. The ends lost 11 bases at V and 0 bases at J; junction bases unmatched: 7. As DNA, the CDR3 is TGTGCCGGCACGCGGGGGACCTCCTACAATGAGCAGTTCTTC. Its translation: CAGTRGTSYNEQFF.

There are many counts of this clonotype. The chain uses TRBV29-1 and TRBJ1-2; unclear D gene. V was pared by 0 bases and J by 8 bases, with 13 bases between. CDR1 and CDR2 (germline): SQVTM, ANQGSEA. The CDR3 covers 13 residues. Here the CDR3 reads CSVEEYGFGGYTF. DNA for the CDR3: TGCAGCGTTGAAGAATATGGGTTCGGGGGCTACACCTTC.